This is a list of T cell receptor beta chains from one sample in a study of vaccination and CD4 T cells after COVID-19. These receptors' antigens are unknown. TCRdb independently ran MiXCR on the PCR reads; one entry per CDR3 protein. This table holds 13,000 or so distinct CDR3 sequences, 27% found once. Specimen: CD4+ T cells from blood, cultured in vitro. These receptors were obtained from a human donor who had recovered from COVID-19. CDR3s include the opening cysteine and the closing phenylalanine or tryptophan. The order of the fields is D gene, J gene, clone size, V gene, CDR3 protein, CDR3 DNA. A D gene is named only where the DNA matches it firmly. Not all rows give a size; the values are once, few, many and, for expanded clones, a class.

.	TRBJ2-7	few	TRBV6-2/TRBV6-3	CASTPAGVSSYEQYF	TGTGCCAGCACCCCTGCAGGGGTAAGTTCCTACGAGCAGTACTTC
TRBD1	TRBJ1-4	.	TRBV5-5	CASSSGQKNEKLFF	TGTGCCAGCAGCTCGGGACAGAAGAATGAAAAACTGTTTTTT
.	TRBJ2-3	.	TRBV27	CASSYNREGRRYF	TGTGCCAGCAGTTACAACAGGGAAGGTAGAAGGTATTTT
.	TRBJ1-1	.	TRBV2	CASSLRNTEAFF	TGTGCCAGCAGCCTAAGGAACACTGAAGCTTTCTTT
.	TRBJ1-2	few	TRBV6-5	CASSSQTINPYGYTF	TGTGCCAGCAGTTCTCAGACCATTAATCCCTATGGCTACACCTTC
.	TRBJ1-3	.	TRBV7-2	CASSLGPGPGNTIYF	TGTGCCAGCAGCTTAGGTCCAGGGCCTGGAAACACCATATATTTT
.	TRBJ1-1	few	TRBV20-1	CSARVGPMNTEAFF	TGCAGTGCTAGAGTGGGACCTATGAACACTGAAGCTTTCTTT
TRBD1	TRBJ1-4	few	TRBV20-1	CSAPQGGLDEKLFF	TGCAGTGCTCCCCAGGGGGGGCTTGATGAAAAACTGTTTTTT
TRBD2	TRBJ2-2	.	TRBV11-2	CASSPQGLVVTGELFF	TGTGCCAGCAGCCCCCAGGGACTAGTCGTCACCGGGGAGCTGTTTTTT
.	TRBJ1-2	.	TRBV7-9	CASSLDSNRGGYGYTF	TGTGCCAGCAGCTTAGACTCAAACCGGGGTGGTTATGGCTACACCTTC
.	TRBJ2-7	.	TRBV6-2/TRBV6-3	CASSYSRDRYEQYF	TGTGCCAGCAGTTACTCCCGGGACCGCTACGAGCAGTACTTC
.	TRBJ2-3	.	TRBV2	CASRDTPSTDTQYF	TGTGCCAGCAGGGACACACCTAGCACAGATACGCAGTATTTT
TRBD2	TRBJ2-2	few	TRBV12-3/TRBV12-4	CASSRGLAGGRVGELFF	TGTGCCAGCAGCCGCGGACTAGCGGGGGGGCGGGTCGGGGAGCTGTTTTTT
.	TRBJ1-2	.	TRBV6-5	CASSYSIVKANPYGYTF	TGTGCCAGCAGTTACTCGATCGTTAAGGCAAACCCCTATGGCTACACCTTC
TRBD2	TRBJ2-3	few	TRBV20-1	CSASGTSGGATDTQYF	TGCAGTGCTAGTGGGACTAGCGGGGGAGCCACAGATACGCAGTATTTT
.	TRBJ1-6	few	TRBV6-5	CASSLKQGLYSPLHF	TGTGCCAGCAGTTTAAAACAGGGTCTTTATTCACCCCTCCACTTT
TRBD1	TRBJ2-4	.	TRBV27	CASSDDRGRAKNIQYF	TGTGCCAGCAGTGACGACAGGGGGCGGGCCAAAAACATTCAGTACTTC
TRBD1	TRBJ2-7	few	TRBV6-1	CASFGTGFSYEQYF	TGTGCCAGTTTCGGGACAGGTTTCTCCTACGAGCAGTACTTC
.	TRBJ1-4	.	TRBV6-1	CASSQTLFGRSNEKLFF	TGTGCCAGCAGCCAGACACTATTTGGGAGGTCTAATGAAAAACTGTTTTTT
.	TRBJ1-2	few	TRBV11-2	CASSLFNWDRRTGVGYTF	TGTGCCAGCAGCTTATTTAATTGGGACCGGCGCACAGGTGTTGGCTACACCTTC
.	TRBJ1-5	.	TRBV7-2	CASSSMTQPQHF	TGTGCCAGCAGCTCGATGACGCAGCCCCAGCATTTT
.	TRBJ1-2	few	TRBV27	CASTLRYGNGYTF	TGTGCCAGCACCTTGAGATACGGGAATGGCTACACCTTC
.	TRBJ2-5	.	TRBV7-2	CASSLVVGRGQETQYF	TGTGCCAGCAGCTTAGTGGTGGGACGGGGGCAAGAGACCCAGTACTTC